The source of this TCR beta chain is a study of beta chain features in type 1 diabetes. Sequenced material consisted of expressed TCRB transcripts (all of the isolated RNA was reverse transcribed). TCRdb keeps only in-frame clones here, not all; method: immunoSEQ multiplex PCR. The data contain almost 350,000 clones, around 7.6% of them singletons. In germline, CDR1 is MGHRA, CDR2 YSYEKL. The CDR3 sequence is 15 residues long. Trimming removed 3 bases from V and 4 bases from J, with 16 bases in between. Sequencing was performed on central memory CD4+ T cells from blood. The rearrangement links TRBV4-1 to TRBJ2-7; D is perhaps TRBD1 (6 bases). This clonotype was sampled from a woman in her late teens or twenties in good health. The CDR3 loop is CASSQAGVVGYEQYF. DNA of the CDR3: TGCGCCAGCAGCCAGGCAGGGGTGGTGGGGTACGAGCAGTACTTC.